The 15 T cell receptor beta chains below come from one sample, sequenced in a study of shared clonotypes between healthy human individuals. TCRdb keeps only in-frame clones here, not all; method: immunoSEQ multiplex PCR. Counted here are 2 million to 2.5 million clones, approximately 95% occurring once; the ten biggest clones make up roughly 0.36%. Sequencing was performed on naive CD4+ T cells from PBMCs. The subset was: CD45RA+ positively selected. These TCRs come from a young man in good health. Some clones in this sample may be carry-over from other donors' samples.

This CDR3 reads CASSLPPGLAAEAFF. The CDR3, as DNA: TGTGCCAGCAGCTTACCGCCCGGGTTGGCCGCTGAAGCTTTCTTT. The J gene is TRBJ1-1, the V gene TRBV7-2; no definite D call. The V and J ends lost 2 bases and 6 bases respectively, with 16 bases between them. CDR3 length: 15 amino acids. Germline-derived CDR1 and CDR2 are SGHTA and FQGNSA.

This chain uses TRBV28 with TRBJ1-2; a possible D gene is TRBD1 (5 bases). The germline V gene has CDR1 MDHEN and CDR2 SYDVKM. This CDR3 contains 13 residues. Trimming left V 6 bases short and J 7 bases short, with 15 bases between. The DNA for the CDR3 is TGTGCCAGCAGCCCGCGGGGCCGTAGTGGCTACACCTTC. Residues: CASSPRGRSGYTF.

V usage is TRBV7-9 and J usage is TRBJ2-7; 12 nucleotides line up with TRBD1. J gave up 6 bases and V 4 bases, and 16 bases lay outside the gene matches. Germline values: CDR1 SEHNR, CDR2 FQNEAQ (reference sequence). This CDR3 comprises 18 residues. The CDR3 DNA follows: TGTGCCAGCAGCTCAGGGACAGGGGGCCCCCCTCCCCATATCGAGCAGTACTTC. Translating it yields CASSSGTGGPPPHIEQYF.

The CDR3 DNA sequence: TGTGCCAGCACCATGGACAGGGCAGGAGGCTACACCTTC. Protein sequence: CASTMDRAGGYTF. V gene TRBV2 combines with J gene TRBJ1-2; TRBD1 aligns across 8 bases. Germline CDR1 and CDR2: SNHLY and FYNNEI. V shed 7 bases and J 8 bases; nucleotides not matched to a gene: 9. CDR3 length: 13 amino acids. The entire variable domain, with the rest obtained from reference TRBV2 and TRBJ1-2, is as follows: EPEVTQTPSHQVTQMGQEVILRCVPISNHLYFYWYRQILGQKVEFLVSFYNNEISEKSEIFDDQFSVERPDGSNFTLKIRSTKLEDSAMYFCASTMDRAGGYTFGSGTRLTVV.

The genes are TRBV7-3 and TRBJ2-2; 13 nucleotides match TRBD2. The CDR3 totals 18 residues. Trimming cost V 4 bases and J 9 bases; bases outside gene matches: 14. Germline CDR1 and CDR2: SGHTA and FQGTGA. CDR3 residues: CASSSSQLAGGVGRELFF. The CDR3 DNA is TGTGCCAGCAGCTCCTCACAACTAGCGGGAGGGGTAGGCCGGGAGCTGTTTTTT.

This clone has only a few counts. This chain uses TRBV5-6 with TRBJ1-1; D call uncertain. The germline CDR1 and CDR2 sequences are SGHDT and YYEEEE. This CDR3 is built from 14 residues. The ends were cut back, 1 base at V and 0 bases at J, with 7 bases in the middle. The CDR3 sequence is CASSLRQMNTEAFF. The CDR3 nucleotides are TGTGCCAGCAGCTTGAGGCAGATGAACACTGAAGCTTTCTTT.

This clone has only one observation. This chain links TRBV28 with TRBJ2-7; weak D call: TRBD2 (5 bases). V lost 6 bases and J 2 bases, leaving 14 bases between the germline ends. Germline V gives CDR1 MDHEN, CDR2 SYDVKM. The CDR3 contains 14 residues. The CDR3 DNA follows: TGTGCCAGCAGCCCTGGAGGCCTACCCTACGAGCAGTACTTC. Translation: CASSPGGLPYEQYF. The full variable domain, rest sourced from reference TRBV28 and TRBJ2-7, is DVKVTQSSRYLVKRTGEKVFLECVQDMDHENMFWYRQDPGLGLRLIYFSYDVKMKEKGDIPEGYSVSREKKERFSLILESASTNQTSMYLCASSPGGLPYEQYFGPGTRLTVT.

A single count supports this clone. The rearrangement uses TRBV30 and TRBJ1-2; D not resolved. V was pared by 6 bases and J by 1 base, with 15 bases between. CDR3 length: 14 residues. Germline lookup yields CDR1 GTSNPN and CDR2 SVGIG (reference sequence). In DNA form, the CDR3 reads TGTGCCTGCATCATACCTCAGAATAACTATGGCTACACCTTC. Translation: CACIIPQNNYGYTF.

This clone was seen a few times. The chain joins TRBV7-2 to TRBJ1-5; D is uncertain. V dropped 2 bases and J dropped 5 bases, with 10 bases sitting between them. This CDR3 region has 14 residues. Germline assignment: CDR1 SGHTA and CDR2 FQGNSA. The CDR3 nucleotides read TGTGCCAGCAGCTTAACGAGGGTGGATCAGCCCCAGCATTTT. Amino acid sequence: CASSLTRVDQPQHF.

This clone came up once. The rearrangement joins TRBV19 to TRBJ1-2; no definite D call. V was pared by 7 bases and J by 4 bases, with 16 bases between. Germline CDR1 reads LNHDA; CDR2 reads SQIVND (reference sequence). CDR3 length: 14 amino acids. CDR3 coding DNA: TGTGCCAGTACGGATCAAGGTAGCGGCTATGGCTACACCTTC. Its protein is CASTDQGSGYGYTF.

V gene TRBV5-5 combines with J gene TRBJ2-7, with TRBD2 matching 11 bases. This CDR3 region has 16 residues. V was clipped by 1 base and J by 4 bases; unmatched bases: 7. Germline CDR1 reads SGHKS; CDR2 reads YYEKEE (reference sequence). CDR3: CASSLTSSSGRYEQYF. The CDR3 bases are TGTGCCAGCAGCTTGACCTCCTCTAGCGGGAGGTACGAGCAGTACTTC.

The CDR3 sequence: CASSDTPMGEQYF. As DNA, the CDR3 is TGTGCCAGCAGTGATACCCCAATGGGCGAGCAGTACTTC. V usage is TRBV2 and J usage is TRBJ2-7, with unresolved D. This CDR3 has 13 amino acids. Germline CDR1 and CDR2: SNHLY and FYNNEI. Trimming left V 3 bases short and J 6 bases short, with 12 bases between.

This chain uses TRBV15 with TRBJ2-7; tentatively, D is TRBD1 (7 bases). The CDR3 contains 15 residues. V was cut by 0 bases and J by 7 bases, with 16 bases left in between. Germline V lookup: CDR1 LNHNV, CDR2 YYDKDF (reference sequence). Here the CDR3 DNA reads TGTGCCACCAGCAGAGATCGCCCAGGGGGGAAGGAGCAGTACTTC. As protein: CATSRDRPGGKEQYF.

CDR3 coding DNA: TGTGCCAGCAGCTTTGCCGCACACTCCTACAATGAGCAGTTCTTC. This translates into CASSFAAHSYNEQFF. The rearrangement joins TRBV5-6 to TRBJ2-1, with D hard to call. Germline V gives CDR1 SGHDT, CDR2 YYEEEE. Deletions cut 2 bases from V and 0 bases from J, with 9 bases between. This CDR3 region has 15 residues.

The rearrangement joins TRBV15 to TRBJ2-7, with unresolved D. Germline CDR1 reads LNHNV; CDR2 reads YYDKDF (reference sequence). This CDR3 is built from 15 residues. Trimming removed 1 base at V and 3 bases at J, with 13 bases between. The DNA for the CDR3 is TGTGCCACCAGCAGAGGAAGAGTCTCCTACTACGAGCAGTACTTC. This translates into CATSRGRVSYYEQYF.